This TCR beta chain derives from a study of blood T cell repertoires in COVID-19. Data came from immunoSEQ multiplex PCR; TCRdb stores just in-frame clones and leaves some out. Among roughly 250,000 clones listed, roughly 80% were seen once. The V gene lost 0 bases and the J gene lost 8 bases, with 14 bases spanning the gap. The CDR3 is 14 amino acids. In germline, CDR1 is SGHNT, CDR2 YYREEE (reference sequence). What was sequenced was peripheral blood. The TCR sequence derives from a woman in her thirties or forties with active or convalescent COVID-19. The chain uses TRBV5-4 and TRBJ1-2; weak D call: TRBD1 (6 bases). Here the CDR3 reads CASSLAGRGRGYTF. The CDR3 DNA follows: TGTGCCAGCAGCTTGGCAGGTAGGGGGAGAGGCTACACCTTC.